This T cell receptor (beta chain) was documented in a study of T cell clones after liver transplantation. Study details: Samples came from ITN030ST, which attempted immunosuppression withdrawal within 2 years of liver transplantation. Tolerant meant at least one year fully off immunosuppression without liver enzymes above twice normal.

Per germline, CDR1 LNHDA and CDR2 SQIVND (reference sequence). Trimming stripped 6 bases from V and 3 bases from J, with 11 bases between. CDR3 length equals 13 residues. Study results and limitations: Graft donor-reactive T cells possibly entered the graft instead of undergoing deletion. The donor-reactive repertoire was only partly measurable in two subjects, lacking donor cells.

Libraries were prepared by immunoSEQ multiplex PCR; TCRdb keeps only in-frame clonotypes and omits some of them. The sample has around 51,000 clones, less than 90% seen once; the top ten hold approximately 15%. On this clone: Its cognate antigen is unknown.

Sequencing was performed on CD8+ T cells from blood, taken 12 months after liver transplant. This clonotype was obtained from a human patient who received a liver transplant. Some of the T cells might come from the graft donor. The rearrangement joins TRBV19 to TRBJ1-2; D unresolved. The CDR3 here is CASRFRGDYGYTF. CDR3 bases: TGTGCCAGTAGATTCAGAGGCGACTATGGCTACACCTTC. Full variable domain (outside the CDR3, taken from reference TRBV19 and TRBJ1-2): DGGITQSPKYLFRKEGQNVTLSCEQNLNHDAMYWYRQDPGQGLRLIYYSQIVNDFQKGDIAEGYSVSREKKESFPLTVTSAQKNPTAFYLCASRFRGDYGYTFGSGTRLTVV.